The 21 T cell receptor beta chains below all came from one sample that was sequenced in a study of T cell responses to AZD1222 COVID-19 vaccine. Profiling relied on immunoSEQ multiplex PCR, and the TCRdb table lists in-frame clones only, not all of them. The sample consists of approximately 100,000 clones, roughly nine tenths of them appearing once. The source material was peripheral blood, sampled on day 0 of AZD1222 vaccination. Source of these receptors: an adult in good health.

CDR3 in amino acids: CASRDRNYGYTF. DNA of the CDR3: TGTGCCAGCAGGGACAGGAACTATGGCTACACCTTC. The chain joins TRBV28 to TRBJ1-2, with 7 bases aligning to TRBD1. CDR1 and CDR2 from the germline V gene are MDHEN and SYDVKM. The length of the CDR3 is 12 residues. J gave up 2 bases and V 6 bases, and 0 bases lay outside the gene matches.

The rearrangement joins TRBV4-2 to TRBJ2-1; D gene ambiguous. Between the trimmed V and J ends, which lost 0 bases and 7 bases, there was a span of 13 bases. Germline CDR1 and CDR2: LGHNA and YNFKEQ. The CDR3 has 15 amino acids. The CDR3 loop reads CASSQELGSANEQFF. The CDR3, as DNA: TGTGCCAGCAGCCAAGAACTGGGGTCGGCTAATGAGCAGTTCTTC.

The J gene is TRBJ2-7, the V gene TRBV25-1; D gene ambiguous. Germline V lookup: CDR1 MGHDK, CDR2 SYGVNS. Trimming pared 4 bases from V and 3 bases from J, leaving 4 bases between. The length of the CDR3 is 11 residues. CDR3 in amino acids: CASSVGYEQYF. In DNA, the CDR3 is TGTGCCAGCAGTGTCGGCTACGAGCAGTACTTC.

The chain has TRBV7-3 and TRBJ2-3; no firm D call. The CDR3 runs 13 residues. Germline values: CDR1 SGHTA, CDR2 FQGTGA. Trimming removed 1 base from V and 3 bases from J, with 5 bases in between. The CDR3 DNA follows: TGTGCCAGCAGCTTAATGGGGACAGATACGCAGTATTTT. This sequence encodes CASSLMGTDTQYF.

The chain uses TRBV6-5 and TRBJ1-2; no clear D. Germline V gene lookup returns CDR1 MNHEY and CDR2 SVGAGI. Trimming left V 3 bases short and J 4 bases short, with 15 bases between. The CDR3 runs to 15 residues. The CDR3 sequence: CASSYSGAVRYGYTF. CDR3 DNA sequence: TGTGCCAGCAGTTATTCGGGAGCCGTCCGCTATGGCTACACCTTC.

This sequence joins TRBV10-2 and TRBJ1-1; TRBD1 is a possible D gene (5 bases). Germline lookup yields CDR1 WSHSY and CDR2 SAAADI. Trimming shortened V by 3 bases and J by 4 bases, and 12 bases separated the two germline ends. This CDR3 spans 14 amino acids. Here the CDR3 reads CASSDGTDLTEAFF. Written as DNA, the CDR3 is TGCGCCAGCAGTGACGGGACGGACCTCACTGAAGCTTTCTTT.

The chain recombines TRBV6-5 with TRBJ2-3; possibly TRBD1 for D (5 bases). This CDR3 spans 15 amino acids. Germline V CDR1 and CDR2: MNHEY, SVGAGI. V shed 8 bases and J shed 9 bases, with 24 bases lying between them. CDR3: CASDSHRLEQGTQYF. DNA of the CDR3: TGTGCCAGCGATTCTCATAGGCTCGAGCAGGGAACGCAGTATTTT.

The rearrangement uses TRBV7-9 and TRBJ1-2, with 8 bases lining up with TRBD1. The germline gives CDR1 SEHNR, CDR2 FQNEAQ (reference sequence). V shed 5 bases and J 4 bases; nucleotides not matched to a gene: 15. The CDR3 has 17 residues. The CDR3 DNA sequence: TGTGCCAGCAGCCCCTGGGGGTCAGGGGGCACAGTCTATGGCTACACCTTC. Translating gives CASSPWGSGGTVYGYTF. Together with reference TRBV7-9 and TRBJ1-2, the CDR3 gives the full variable domain: DTGVSQNPRHKITKRGQNVTFRCDPISEHNRLYWYRQTLGQGPEFLTYFQNEAQLEKSRLLSDRFSAERPKGSFSTLEIQRTEQGDSAMYLCASSPWGSGGTVYGYTFGSGTRLTVV.

Concerning this clone itself: The sample carries other DNA sequences with the same CDR3. The V call is TRBV2, the J call TRBJ1-1, with 7 bases identical to TRBD1. Germline loops: CDR1 SNHLY, CDR2 FYNNEI. With V trimmed by 5 bases and J by 4 bases, 7 bases remained unmatched. The CDR3 consists of 14 residues. The CDR3, as DNA: TGTGCCAGCAGTCAACAGGGGAGCGCCACTGAAGCTTTCTTT. This codes for CASSQQGSATEAFF.

This chain's CDR3 is CASSSTTAAGWTEAFF. The CDR3 DNA follows: TGTGCCAGCAGCTCCACAACGGCCGCGGGTTGGACTGAAGCTTTCTTT. The genes are TRBV7-6 and TRBJ1-1; D ambiguous. V shed 4 bases and J shed 5 bases, with 20 bases lying between them. CDR1 and CDR2 (germline): SGHVS, FNYEAQ. CDR3 length: 16 amino acids.

The chain links TRBV6-6 to TRBJ2-2, with 10 positions matching TRBD1. The CDR3 totals 18 residues. Looked up from germline, CDR1 is MNHNY and CDR2 is SVGAGI (reference sequence). Trimming took 5 bases from V and 5 from J; bases not matched to a gene: 14. The CDR3 sequence: CASSPSYPVGQGTGELFF. Written as DNA, the CDR3 is TGTGCCAGCAGTCCCTCTTACCCTGTGGGACAGGGGACCGGGGAGCTGTTTTTT.

The rearrangement joins TRBV6-2 or TRBV6-3 to TRBJ1-2; D possibly corresponds to TRBD1 (5 bases). The CDR3 loop spans 13 amino acids. Germline assignment: CDR1 MNHEY and CDR2 SVGEGT. The V gene lost 2 bases and the J gene lost 4 bases, with 8 bases spanning the gap. CDR3 DNA: TGTGCCAGCAGTTACGACAGAAGCTATGGCTACACCTTC. Amino acid sequence: CASSYDRSYGYTF.

In this sample, this clone turned up once. The chain is built from TRBV28 and TRBJ1-2; D remains ambiguous. Germline CDR1 is MDHEN and CDR2 is SYDVKM. The CDR3 covers 17 residues. The ends were cut back, 3 bases at V and 4 bases at J, with 21 bases in the middle. CDR3 in DNA: TGTGCCAGCAGTTTTCGGGGAACCAGCGGGTTAGTCTATGGCTACACCTTC. It yields the protein CASSFRGTSGLVYGYTF.

The V and J genes are TRBV28 and TRBJ1-2; no firm D call. Per the germline V gene, CDR1 is MDHEN and CDR2 is SYDVKM. V gave up 3 bases and J gave up 1 base, with 12 bases separating them. The length of the CDR3 is 15 residues. The CDR3 is CASSFYEQLNYGYTF. CDR3 coding DNA: TGTGCCAGCAGTTTTTACGAACAGCTTAACTATGGCTACACCTTC.

V usage is TRBV19 and J usage is TRBJ1-6, with 8 bases aligning to TRBD1. This CDR3 spans 14 amino acids. Germline V gene lookup returns CDR1 LNHDA and CDR2 SQIVND (reference sequence). Unmatched junction bases numbered 6, after V lost 5 bases and J lost 9 bases. The DNA of the CDR3 is TGTGCCAGTAGTGTGACAGGGGAACTTTCACCCCTCCACTTT. Translating it yields CASSVTGELSPLHF.

This chain links TRBV6-5 with TRBJ1-2, with D tentatively TRBD1 (5 bases). V dropped 2 bases and J dropped 10 bases, with 14 bases sitting between them. Germline CDR1 and CDR2: MNHEY and SVGAGI. The CDR3 totals 13 residues. The CDR3 DNA is TGTGCCAGCAGTTACGTGGGCAGGGAGGTCTACACCTTC. Its protein product is CASSYVGREVYTF.

The CDR3 here is CASSLSRQGYEQYF. The DNA of the CDR3 is TGTGCCAGCAGTTTATCCAGACAGGGGTACGAGCAGTACTTC. V and J are TRBV27 and TRBJ2-7, with TRBD1 matching 8 bases. With 0 bases clipped from V and 4 bases from J, the junction kept 2 bases outside the gene matches. Looked up from germline, CDR1 is MNHEY and CDR2 is SMNVEV (reference sequence). CDR3 size: 14 residues.

The chain is built from TRBV6-2 or TRBV6-3 and TRBJ2-5; the D is unclear. V was trimmed by 0 bases and J by 1 base, leaving 12 bases between them. Germline CDR1 reads MNHEY; CDR2 reads SVGEGT. There are 16 residues in the CDR3. The CDR3 sequence: CASSYSGKGRQETQYF. CDR3 coding DNA: TGTGCCAGCAGTTACTCGGGAAAAGGGCGCCAAGAGACCCAGTACTTC.

The chain links TRBV5-8 to TRBJ2-7, with a weak D call TRBD1 (5 bases). This CDR3 has 14 residues. Germline V gene data show CDR1 as SGHTS and CDR2 as YDEGEE. The V end was cut by 0 bases, the J end by 2 bases, with 9 bases between. In nucleotides, the CDR3 is TGTGCCAGCAGCTTGGGGGGCAGGCCCTACGAGCAGTACTTC. It is translated as CASSLGGRPYEQYF.

J is TRBJ2-7 and V is TRBV28; the D gene is possibly TRBD2 (5 bases). The CDR3 spans 13 residues. Germline values: CDR1 MDHEN, CDR2 SYDVKM. V lost 5 bases, J lost 7 bases, and 15 bases lay in between. DNA for the CDR3: TGTGCCAGCAGTCCCTACAGTCGCGGGGAGCAGTACTTC. Amino acid sequence: CASSPYSRGEQYF.

The rearrangement links TRBV6-1 to TRBJ2-2; possibly TRBD1 for D (6 bases). Trimming stripped 11 bases from V and 3 bases from J, with 16 bases between. Germline V CDR1 and CDR2: MNHNS, SASEGT. This CDR3 contains 14 residues. This CDR3 reads CAGAGTTYTGELFF. CDR3 bases: TGTGCCGGGGCCGGGACAACTTACACCGGGGAGCTGTTTTTT.